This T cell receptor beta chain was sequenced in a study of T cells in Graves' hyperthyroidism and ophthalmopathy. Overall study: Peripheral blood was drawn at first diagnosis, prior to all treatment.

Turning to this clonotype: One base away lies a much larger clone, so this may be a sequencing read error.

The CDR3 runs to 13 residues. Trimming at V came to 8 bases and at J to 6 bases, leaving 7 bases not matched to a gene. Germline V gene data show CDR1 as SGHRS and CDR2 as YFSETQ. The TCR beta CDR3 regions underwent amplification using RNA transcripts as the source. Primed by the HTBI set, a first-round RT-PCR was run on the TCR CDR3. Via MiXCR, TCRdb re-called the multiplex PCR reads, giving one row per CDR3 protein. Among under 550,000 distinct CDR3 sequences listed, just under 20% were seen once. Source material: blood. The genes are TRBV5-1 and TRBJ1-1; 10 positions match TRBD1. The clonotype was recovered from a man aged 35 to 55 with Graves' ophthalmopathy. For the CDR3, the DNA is TGCGCCAGTCGGACAGGGGGAGGCGCTGAAGCTTTCTTT. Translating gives CASRTGGGAEAFF.